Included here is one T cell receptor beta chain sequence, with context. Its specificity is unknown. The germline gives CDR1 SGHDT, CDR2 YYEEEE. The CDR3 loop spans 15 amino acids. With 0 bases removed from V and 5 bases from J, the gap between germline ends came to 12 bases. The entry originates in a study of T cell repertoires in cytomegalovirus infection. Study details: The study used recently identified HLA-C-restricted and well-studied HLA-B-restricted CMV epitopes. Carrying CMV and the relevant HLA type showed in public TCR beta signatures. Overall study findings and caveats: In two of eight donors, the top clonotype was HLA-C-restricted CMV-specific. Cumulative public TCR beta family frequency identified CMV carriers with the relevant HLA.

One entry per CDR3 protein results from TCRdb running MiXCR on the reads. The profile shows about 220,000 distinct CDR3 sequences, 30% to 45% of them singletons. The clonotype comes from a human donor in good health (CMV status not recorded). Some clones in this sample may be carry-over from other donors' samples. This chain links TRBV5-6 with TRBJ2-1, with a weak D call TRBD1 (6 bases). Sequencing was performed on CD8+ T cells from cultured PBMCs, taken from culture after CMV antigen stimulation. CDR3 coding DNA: TGTGCCAGCAGCTTGGGCCAGGGGATCAACAATGAGCAGTTCTTC. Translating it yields CASSLGQGINNEQFF.